Presented here are 18 T cell receptor beta chains from one specimen sequenced in a study of post-analysis software for immune sequencing data. No antigen has been identified for these receptors. Study outcomes and limitations: Comparison of patients with controls showed about 5 TRBV segments more frequent in patients, TRBV5-6, TRBV5-1 and TRBV20-1 among them.

Unique molecular identifiers were built into the TCR beta cDNA libraries. One entry per CDR3 protein, called by TCRdb with MiXCR from the PCR reads. There are about 150,000 distinct CDR3 sequences in the sample; roughly 30% occur only once, and approximately 1.6% lies in the top ten. The sequencing input was blood. These receptors originate from a girl aged 5 to 17 with multiple sclerosis.

This clonotype was seen a few times. The chain carries TRBV2 and TRBJ2-7; weak D call: TRBD2 (5 bases). The V end was cut by 6 bases, the J end by 3 bases, with 15 bases between. CDR1 SNHLY and CDR2 FYNNEI come from the germline V gene. The CDR3 runs 14 residues. The CDR3 is CASRRGLRDYEQYF. The CDR3 DNA reads as TGTGCCAGCAGGCGCGGACTCAGAGACTACGAGCAGTACTTC.

This clonotype has ten or more counts. V gene TRBV3-1 combines with J gene TRBJ2-1; TRBD2 agrees at 10 bases. Trimming removed 8 bases from V and 5 bases from J; junction bases left unmatched: 6. Germline CDR1 LGHDT, CDR2 YNNKEL (reference sequence). This CDR3 is built from 14 residues. CDR3 DNA sequence: TGTGCCAGCGCAGGACTAGCGGATAACAATGAGCAGTTCTTC. Its translation: CASAGLADNNEQFF.

V is TRBV20-1 and J is TRBJ2-7, with no clear D. From germline, CDR1 is DFQATT and CDR2 SNEGSKA (reference sequence). Trimming shortened V by 0 bases and J by 2 bases, and 11 bases separated the two germline ends. This CDR3 comprises 14 residues. CDR3 bases: TGCAGTGCTAGAGATTTCGCAGGTACCTACGAGCAGTACTTC. It codes for CSARDFAGTYEQYF.

The chain uses TRBV12-3 or TRBV12-4 and TRBJ1-3, with 12 positions matching TRBD1. V shed 1 base, J shed 9 bases, and the junction held 7 bases outside the gene matches. The CDR3 length is 16 residues. CDR3 in amino acids: CASSLVGTGGLGTIYF. The CDR3 DNA is TGTGCCAGCAGTTTAGTCGGGACAGGGGGCTTGGGCACCATATATTTT.

This clonotype has at least ten counts. This may come from a read error, since a much larger clone is one base off. The chain has TRBV29-1 and TRBJ2-7; 8 nucleotides align to TRBD2. V was clipped by 4 bases and J by 4 bases; unmatched bases: 9. Germline V gene lookup returns CDR1 SQVTM and CDR2 ANQGSEA. This CDR3 is 14 amino acids long. The DNA of the CDR3 is TGCAGCGTTGCCGCGGGGGGCCGGTGTTACGAGCAGTACTTC. This encodes CSVAAGGRCYEQYF.

This rearrangement joins TRBV20-1 to TRBJ2-5, with D unresolved. CDR3 length: 13 amino acids. Germline V gene lookup returns CDR1 DFQATT and CDR2 SNEGSKA (reference sequence). The ends were cut back, 1 base at V and 0 bases at J, with 6 bases in the middle. CDR3 DNA: TGCAGTGCTAGAGGGGTGTACCAAGAGACCCAGTACTTC. This codes for CSARGVYQETQYF.

V gene TRBV6-6 combines with J gene TRBJ2-5; the match to TRBD2 covers 12 bases. The J call may be in error: the DNA end matches TRBJ2-7 better. The CDR3 is 18 amino acids. CDR1 is MNHNY and CDR2 is SVGAGI in the germline V gene (reference sequence). CDR3 DNA: TGTGCCAGCAGCCCCGCCCGACTAGCGGGAGACCCCTCCCTCGAGCAGTACTTC. Translating gives CASSPARLAGDPSLEQYF.

In this sample, this clonotype turned up many times. CDR3 protein: CASSYRDTGELFF. CDR3 DNA sequence: TGTGCCAGCAGTTACAGGGACACCGGGGAGCTGTTTTTT. This chain links TRBV6-8 with TRBJ2-2; no clear D. The germline V gene has CDR1 MNHGY and CDR2 SAAAGT. CDR3 length equals 13 residues. V was trimmed by 2 bases and J by 3 bases, leaving 4 bases between them.

This clonotype was detected ten times or more. V and J are TRBV6-5 and TRBJ1-2, with D maybe TRBD1 (6 bases). Deletions cut 8 bases from V and 4 bases from J, with 14 bases between. CDR1 is MNHEY and CDR2 is SVGAGI in the germline V gene. This CDR3 has 13 amino acids. The chain's CDR3 is CASSTGSLYGYTF. CDR3 coding DNA: TGTGCCAGCTCGACAGGATCCCTCTATGGCTACACCTTC.

This clonotype was seen more than once but under ten times. In DNA form, the CDR3 reads TGTGCCAGCAGTTTCGACCCGAACACTGAAGCTTTCTTT. Its protein product is CASSFDPNTEAFF. This chain connects TRBV12-3 or TRBV12-4 to TRBJ1-1; the D is unclear. V was clipped by 3 bases and J by 1 base, with 6 bases between them. CDR3 length: 13 residues.

Concerning this clonotype: Possible read error: a much larger clone is one base away. The chain recombines TRBV3-1 with TRBJ1-2, with TRBD1 matching over 9 bases. This CDR3 comprises 14 residues. CDR1 is LGHDT, CDR2 YNNKEL, per germline (reference sequence). The CDR3 region has the DNA TGTGTCAGCAGCCCCCAGGGGACAGGGTATGGCTACACCTTC. Protein product: CVSSPQGTGYGYTF.

The sample holds a few counts of this clonotype. This chain links TRBV7-6 with TRBJ2-2; D may be TRBD2 (5 bases). The CDR3 contains 14 residues. The germline gives CDR1 SGHVS, CDR2 FNYEAQ. The germline V and J ends were trimmed by 3 bases and 4 bases, with 9 bases remaining between them. CDR3 DNA: TGTGCCAGCAGCTTTGGGGAGCCCACCGGGGAGCTGTTTTTT. Translating gives CASSFGEPTGELFF.

Only a few counts were recorded for this clonotype. The chain couples TRBV14 to TRBJ2-1, with 10 bases identical to TRBD2. V lost 5 bases and J lost 15; bases outside the gene matches: 13. CDR3 size: 14 residues. Germline CDR1 reads SGHDN; CDR2 reads FVKESK. CDR3 coding DNA: TGTGCCAGCAGCATCGTCGAGTCTAGCGGGAGTTTGTTCTTC. This sequence encodes CASSIVESSGSLFF.

The sample holds many counts of this clonotype. The chain carries TRBV28 and TRBJ2-1; TRBD2 aligns across 11 bases. CDR1 is MDHEN, CDR2 SYDVKM, per germline. The CDR3 loop spans 15 amino acids. V gave up 3 bases and J gave up 4 bases; unmatched junction bases: 2. The CDR3 coding sequence is TGTGCCAGCAGTTTCGGGACTAGCGGATACAATGAGCAGTTCTTC. It codes for CASSFGTSGYNEQFF.

About this clonotype itself: A single base separates this from a much larger clone, so it may be a read error. This chain joins TRBV5-6 and TRBJ2-1; the match to TRBD1 covers 9 bases. This CDR3 region has 16 residues. Germline-derived CDR1 and CDR2 are SGHDT and YYEEEE. CDR3 loop: CASSLVSQGARNGQFF. In DNA, the CDR3 is TGTGCCAGCAGCTTGGTGTCACAGGGGGCTAGGAATGGGCAGTTCTTC. The full variable domain, its missing parts supplied by reference TRBV5-6 and TRBJ2-1, is DAGVTQSPTHLIKTRGQQVTLRCSPKSGHDTVSWYQQALGQGPQFIFQYYEEEERQRGNFPDRFSGHQFPNYSSELNVNALLLGDSALYLCASSLVSQGARNGQFFGPGTRLTVL.

The chain has TRBV3-1 and TRBJ2-3; 13 bases agree with TRBD2. Germline CDR1 is LGHDT and CDR2 is YNNKEL (reference sequence). J lost 6 bases, V lost 5 bases, and 2 bases had no gene match. The CDR3 length is 14 residues. CDR3 loop: CASSSTSGRDTQYF. In nucleotides, the CDR3 is TGTGCCAGCAGCTCGACTAGCGGGAGGGATACGCAGTATTTT.

This clonotype was seen a few times. The chain is built from TRBV5-1 and TRBJ1-2; D is uncertain. The V gene's germline CDR1 is SGHRS and CDR2 YFSETQ. V was trimmed by 0 bases and J by 8 bases, leaving 8 bases between them. The CDR3 extends over 12 amino acids. The CDR3 sequence is CASSLDLAGYTF. For the CDR3, the DNA is TGCGCCAGCAGCTTGGATCTAGCGGGCTACACCTTC.

Only one count was recorded for this clonotype. One end of the junction is discordant with germline, which a read error may explain. The chain links TRBV7-8 to TRBJ2-7, with D uncertain. Gene TRBJ2-5 matches the end of the DNA better, so the J call may be wrong. The germline V gene encodes CDR1 SGHVS and CDR2 FQNEAQ. CDR3 length equals 15 residues. The CDR3 sequence is CTSSLIFVVPQTQYF. DNA for the CDR3: TGTACCAGCAGCTTAATTTTTGTAGTCCCCCAGACCCAGTACTTC.